Listed below are T cell receptor beta chains from one sample, sequenced in a study of T cells in Graves' hyperthyroidism and ophthalmopathy. From the multiplex PCR reads, TCRdb called clonotypes with MiXCR, one entry per CDR3 protein. The sample has some 500,000 distinct CDR3 sequences; around 15% are singletons. The sample taken for sequencing was blood. The receptors were gathered from a woman in her 30s with Graves' ophthalmopathy. CDR3s include the opening cysteine and the closing phenylalanine or tryptophan. Fields, in order: J gene, D gene, clone size, V gene, CDR3 DNA, CDR3 protein. D genes are given only for firm matches. Clone size is not always given. Where it is, it says once, few, many or a class for expanded clones.

j_call: TRBJ2-3; d_call: .; clone_size: many; v_call: TRBV11-2; cdr3_nt: TGTGCCAGCAGCCCCCAGGGGTTTTGGACAGATACGCAGTATTTT; cdr3_aa: CASSPQGFWTDTQYF
j_call: TRBJ2-7; d_call: TRBD2; clone_size: .; v_call: TRBV20-1; cdr3_nt: TGCAGTGCACCGGGACAGCTAGCGGGAGCTTACTACGAGCAGTACTTC; cdr3_aa: CSAPGQLAGAYYEQYF
j_call: TRBJ2-7; d_call: .; clone_size: many; v_call: TRBV7-8; cdr3_nt: TGTGCCAGCAGCCTTATGCGTTACGAGCAGTACTTC; cdr3_aa: CASSLMRYEQYF
j_call: TRBJ2-1; d_call: .; clone_size: many; v_call: TRBV15; cdr3_nt: TGTGCCACCAGCAGAGCGCGGGACATTACGGGTAATGAGCAGTTCTTC; cdr3_aa: CATSRARDITGNEQFF
j_call: TRBJ2-7; d_call: .; clone_size: many; v_call: TRBV10-3; cdr3_nt: TGTGCCATCAGATGGACGGACACCTACGAGCAGTACTTC; cdr3_aa: CAIRWTDTYEQYF
j_call: TRBJ1-1; d_call: .; clone_size: .; v_call: TRBV20-1; cdr3_nt: TGCAGTGCTCCCCGTTCGAGGAACACTGAAGCTTTCTTT; cdr3_aa: CSAPRSRNTEAFF
j_call: TRBJ2-7; d_call: .; clone_size: many; v_call: TRBV20-1; cdr3_nt: TGCAGTGTTAAAGTGGGCCGGCCAGCCTACGAGCAGTACTTC; cdr3_aa: CSVKVGRPAYEQYF
j_call: TRBJ1-2; d_call: TRBD1; clone_size: few; v_call: TRBV6-2/TRBV6-3; cdr3_nt: TGTGCCAGCAGTCCGGGACAGCGAGCTGGTGGCTACACCTTC; cdr3_aa: CASSPGQRAGGYTF
j_call: TRBJ2-7; d_call: .; clone_size: few; v_call: TRBV20-1; cdr3_nt: TGCAGTGCTAGAGCCGAGTGGAACGAGCAGTACTTC; cdr3_aa: CSARAEWNEQYF
j_call: TRBJ1-5; d_call: .; clone_size: many; v_call: TRBV6-1; cdr3_nt: TGTGCCAGCAGGGGGGGGAACAATCAGCCCCAGCATTTT; cdr3_aa: CASRGGNNQPQHF
j_call: TRBJ2-1; d_call: .; clone_size: .; v_call: TRBV28; cdr3_nt: TGTGCCAGCAGTCAACGGGACTCTGAGCAGTTCTTC; cdr3_aa: CASSQRDSEQFF
j_call: TRBJ2-7; d_call: TRBD2; clone_size: many; v_call: TRBV5-1; cdr3_nt: TGCGCCAGCAGCTCGGCCGGGACTAGCGGGAGGGGCTACGAGCAGTACTTC; cdr3_aa: CASSSAGTSGRGYEQYF
j_call: TRBJ2-3; d_call: .; clone_size: many; v_call: TRBV7-8; cdr3_nt: TGTGCCAGCAGCTTCGCGGAAGGGTGGACAGATACGCAGTATTTT; cdr3_aa: CASSFAEGWTDTQYF
j_call: TRBJ2-7; d_call: .; clone_size: .; v_call: TRBV4-1; cdr3_nt: TGCGCCAGCAGCGCTCGGCCTAGACCCTACGAGCAGTACTTC; cdr3_aa: CASSARPRPYEQYF
j_call: TRBJ1-1; d_call: TRBD1; clone_size: few; v_call: TRBV29-1; cdr3_nt: TGCAGCGTCCTAAGACGGGACAGAAACACTGAAGCTTTCTTT; cdr3_aa: CSVLRRDRNTEAFF
j_call: TRBJ2-6; d_call: .; clone_size: few; v_call: TRBV4-3; cdr3_nt: TGCGCCAGCAGCCAAGATACTGGGGCCAACGTCCTGACTTTC; cdr3_aa: CASSQDTGANVLTF
j_call: TRBJ1-4; d_call: .; clone_size: few; v_call: TRBV7-9; cdr3_nt: TGTGCCAGCAGCTTAGGACACTTAAATGAAAAACTGTTTTTT; cdr3_aa: CASSLGHLNEKLFF
j_call: TRBJ2-1; d_call: .; clone_size: .; v_call: TRBV2; cdr3_nt: TGTGCCAGCAATTTCGGCGGGACTTCGTACAATGAGCAGTTCTTC; cdr3_aa: CASNFGGTSYNEQFF
j_call: TRBJ2-1; d_call: TRBD2; clone_size: .; v_call: TRBV9; cdr3_nt: TGTGCCAGCAGCTTCCAGGAGCGGGAGATAGTCTATGAGCAGTTCTTC; cdr3_aa: CASSFQEREIVYEQFF
j_call: TRBJ1-2; d_call: .; clone_size: .; v_call: TRBV5-5; cdr3_nt: TGTGCCAGCAGCTTGCCTGACCTTTATGGCTACACCTTC; cdr3_aa: CASSLPDLYGYTF
j_call: TRBJ1-6; d_call: .; clone_size: few; v_call: TRBV5-8; cdr3_nt: TGTGCCAGCAGCTTCACGGGGATTCATGCACCCCTCCACTTT; cdr3_aa: CASSFTGIHAPLHF
j_call: TRBJ2-1; d_call: .; clone_size: few; v_call: TRBV9; cdr3_nt: TGTGCCAGCAGCGTAGTAGATTTCGATGAGCAGTTCTTC; cdr3_aa: CASSVVDFDEQFF
j_call: TRBJ2-7; d_call: .; clone_size: .; v_call: TRBV28; cdr3_nt: TGTGCCAGCAGTCAACAGCTCTACGAGCAGTACTTC; cdr3_aa: CASSQQLYEQYF
j_call: TRBJ2-3; d_call: TRBD2; clone_size: many; v_call: TRBV7-9; cdr3_nt: TGTGCCAGCAGCCCAGGGACTAGCGGGAGGTTAGATACGCAGTATTTT; cdr3_aa: CASSPGTSGRLDTQYF
j_call: TRBJ1-1; d_call: .; clone_size: many; v_call: TRBV3-1; cdr3_nt: TGTGCCAGCAGCCAAGATATGGCGGGGGGAGAGCTTACCATGAACACTGAAGCTTTCTTT; cdr3_aa: CASSQDMAGGELTMNTEAFF
j_call: TRBJ1-1; d_call: .; clone_size: .; v_call: TRBV6-2/TRBV6-3; cdr3_nt: TGTGCCAGCAGTTCTTTGAGGAACACTGAAGCTTTCTTT; cdr3_aa: CASSSLRNTEAFF
j_call: TRBJ2-7; d_call: .; clone_size: .; v_call: TRBV7-9; cdr3_nt: TGTGCCAGCAGCTTAGTTGGGGGTTCGGGCGAGCAGTACTTC; cdr3_aa: CASSLVGGSGEQYF
j_call: TRBJ1-1; d_call: .; clone_size: many; v_call: TRBV30; cdr3_nt: TGTGCCTGGAGAGAGAGGACTGAAGCTTTCTTT; cdr3_aa: CAWRERTEAFF
j_call: TRBJ2-7; d_call: .; clone_size: few; v_call: TRBV7-2; cdr3_nt: TGTGCCAGCAGCTCCGGTGCCGCCAAAGGCACCTACGAGCAGTACTTC; cdr3_aa: CASSSGAAKGTYEQYF
j_call: TRBJ2-1; d_call: .; clone_size: many; v_call: TRBV7-3; cdr3_nt: TGTGCCAGCAGCCGACTAGAGTATGACAATGAGCAGTTCTTC; cdr3_aa: CASSRLEYDNEQFF
j_call: TRBJ2-1; d_call: TRBD1; clone_size: .; v_call: TRBV20-1; cdr3_nt: TGCAGTGCTAGAAGCGACAGGGGCTCGAATGAGCAGTTCTTC; cdr3_aa: CSARSDRGSNEQFF
j_call: TRBJ2-7; d_call: TRBD2; clone_size: few; v_call: TRBV3-1; cdr3_nt: TGTGCCAGCAGCCCCGAGGGGAGGGCCTACTCCTACGAGCAGTACTTC; cdr3_aa: CASSPEGRAYSYEQYF
j_call: TRBJ1-1; d_call: .; clone_size: few; v_call: TRBV9; cdr3_nt: TGTGCCAGCAGCGTAGGTGGAGGGGCGAACACTGAAGCTTTCTTT; cdr3_aa: CASSVGGGANTEAFF
j_call: TRBJ1-4; d_call: .; clone_size: .; v_call: TRBV28; cdr3_nt: TGTGCCAGCAGTCCGGGACAACGGCCTGAAAAACTGTTTTTT; cdr3_aa: CASSPGQRPEKLFF
j_call: TRBJ2-3; d_call: TRBD2; clone_size: many; v_call: TRBV29-1; cdr3_nt: TGCAGCGCGTTGAGAGCGGGAGGGATAGATACGCAGTATTTT; cdr3_aa: CSALRAGGIDTQYF
j_call: TRBJ2-7; d_call: .; clone_size: .; v_call: TRBV6-2/TRBV6-3; cdr3_nt: TGTGCCAGCAGTTACTCAGTCTCCTACGAGCAGTACTTC; cdr3_aa: CASSYSVSYEQYF
j_call: TRBJ2-4; d_call: TRBD1; clone_size: .; v_call: TRBV7-2; cdr3_nt: TGTGCCAGCAGCCAAGAGACAGGGGGACAGTCGATTCAGTGCTTC; cdr3_aa: CASSQETGGQSIQCF
j_call: TRBJ2-7; d_call: .; clone_size: few; v_call: TRBV18; cdr3_nt: TGTGCCAGCTCACTGAGGGATTTTTGGCCCGAGAGGTCCTACGAGCAGTACTTC; cdr3_aa: CASSLRDFWPERSYEQYF
j_call: TRBJ1-6; d_call: .; clone_size: many; v_call: TRBV11-2; cdr3_nt: TGTGCCAGCAGCCCCCCGGCTGGGAGGGGTAATTCACCCCTCCACTTT; cdr3_aa: CASSPPAGRGNSPLHF
j_call: TRBJ2-7; d_call: TRBD1; clone_size: .; v_call: TRBV5-8; cdr3_nt: TGTGCCAGCAGCTTGGAACAGGGGACGAAAGAGCAGTACTTC; cdr3_aa: CASSLEQGTKEQYF